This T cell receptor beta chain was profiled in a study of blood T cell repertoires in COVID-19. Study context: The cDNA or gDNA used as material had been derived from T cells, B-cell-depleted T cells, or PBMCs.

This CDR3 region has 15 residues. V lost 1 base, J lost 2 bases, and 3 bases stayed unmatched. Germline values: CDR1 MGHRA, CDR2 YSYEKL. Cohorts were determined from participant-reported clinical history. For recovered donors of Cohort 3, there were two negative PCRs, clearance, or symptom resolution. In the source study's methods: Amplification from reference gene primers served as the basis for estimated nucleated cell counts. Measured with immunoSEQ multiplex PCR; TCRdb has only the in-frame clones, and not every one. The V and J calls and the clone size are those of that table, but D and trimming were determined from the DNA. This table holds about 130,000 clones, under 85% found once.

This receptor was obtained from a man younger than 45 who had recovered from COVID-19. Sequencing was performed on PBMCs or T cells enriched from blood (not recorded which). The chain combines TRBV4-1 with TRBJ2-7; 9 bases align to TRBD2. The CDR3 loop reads CASSQVPSGTYEQYF. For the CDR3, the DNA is TGCGCCAGCAGCCAAGTTCCTAGCGGGACCTACGAGCAGTACTTC.